This T cell receptor (beta chain) was captured in a study of lung T cells in sarcoidosis with Löfgren's syndrome. This clonotype was recorded at least ten times. Trimming cost V 7 bases and J 4 bases, with 16 bases left between them. The CDR3 contains 14 residues. MiXCR, applied by TCRdb to the reads, yields one record per CDR3 protein. The sample lists some 8,000 distinct CDR3 sequences, about 21% occurring once. Sequenced sample: CD4+ T cells from bronchoalveolar lavage fluid. The clonotype was recovered from a human donor with sarcoidosis (Löfgren's syndrome or another form), or a control subject (not recorded which). The chain combines TRBV12-3 or TRBV12-4 with TRBJ1-2; D perhaps matches TRBD1 (5 bases). The DNA for the CDR3 is TGTGCCAGCACCCGAATGGGGGGTGGCTATGGCTACACCTTC. This codes for CASTRMGGGYGYTF.